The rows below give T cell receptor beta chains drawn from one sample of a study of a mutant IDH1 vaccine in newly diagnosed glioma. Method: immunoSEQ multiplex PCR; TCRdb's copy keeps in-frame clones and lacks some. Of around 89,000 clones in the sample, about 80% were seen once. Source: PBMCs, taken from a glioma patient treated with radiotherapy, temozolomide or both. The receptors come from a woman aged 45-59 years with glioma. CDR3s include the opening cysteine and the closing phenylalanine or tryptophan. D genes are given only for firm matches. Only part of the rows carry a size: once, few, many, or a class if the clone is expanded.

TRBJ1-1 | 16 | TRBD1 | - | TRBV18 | TGTGCCAGCTCACTAGGGACAGGGGACTTCAACACTGAAGCTTTCTTT | CASSLGTGDFNTEAFF
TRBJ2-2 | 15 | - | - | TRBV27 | TGTGCCAGCAGTTTACGGGGGGCCAACACCGGGGAGCTGTTTTTT | CASSLRGANTGELFF
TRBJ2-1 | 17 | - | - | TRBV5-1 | TGCGCCAGCACCAGCAGGGGGGAATGGAGCTCCTACAATGAGCAGTTCTTC | CASTSRGEWSSYNEQFF
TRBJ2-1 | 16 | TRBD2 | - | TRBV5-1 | TGCGCCAGCAGCTTCCCGGGACTAGCCGAAAGCAATGAGCAGTTCTTC | CASSFPGLAESNEQFF
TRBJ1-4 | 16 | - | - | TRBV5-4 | TGTGCCAGCAGCTTGGGACAAGCGGGGCCCAATGAAAAACTGTTTTTT | CASSLGQAGPNEKLFF
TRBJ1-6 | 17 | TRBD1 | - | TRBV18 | TGTGCCAGCTCACCTCAAGGAGCGGGCGACAGGGGGTCACCCCTCCACTTT | CASSPQGAGDRGSPLHF
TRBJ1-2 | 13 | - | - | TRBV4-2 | TGTGCCAGCAGTTCCAGGGATCTCTATGGCTACACCTTC | CASSSRDLYGYTF
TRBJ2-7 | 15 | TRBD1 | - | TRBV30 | TGTGCCTGGATAAACCGGGACAGGGGCTCCTACGAGCAGTACTTC | CAWINRDRGSYEQYF
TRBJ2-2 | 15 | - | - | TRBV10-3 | TGTGCCTCAGAAGGTGGCAGGGGAAACACCGGGGAGCTGTTTTTT | CASEGGRGNTGELFF
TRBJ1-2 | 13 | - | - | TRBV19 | TGTGCCAGTAGTATCCAGAGTATCTATGGCTACACCTTC | CASSIQSIYGYTF
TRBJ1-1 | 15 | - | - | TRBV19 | TGTGCCAGTAGTATCGTCATTCGGGGTAATTCTGAAGCTTTCTTT | CASSIVIRGNSEAFF
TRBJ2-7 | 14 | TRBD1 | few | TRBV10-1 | TGCGCCCGCCGAGTGGAGGACAGGGGTACCGAGCAGTACTTC | CARRVEDRGTEQYF
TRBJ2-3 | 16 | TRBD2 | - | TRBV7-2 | TGTGCCAGCAGCTGGGTGGCGGGGGGGAGCACAGATACGCAGTATTTT | CASSWVAGGSTDTQYF
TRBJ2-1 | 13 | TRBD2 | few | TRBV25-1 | TGTGCCAGCACTCGGGGGGGGCTGGGTGAGCAGTTCTTC | CASTRGGLGEQFF
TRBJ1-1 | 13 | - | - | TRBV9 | TGTGCCAGCAGCGTACAGGGTAGAGGTGAAGCTTTCTTT | CASSVQGRGEAFF
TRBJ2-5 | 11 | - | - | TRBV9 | TGTGCCAGCAGCGTAGAGGAGACCCAGTACTTC | CASSVEETQYF
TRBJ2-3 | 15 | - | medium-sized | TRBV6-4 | TGTGCCAGCAGTGACGGGGCAGGGGGCACAGATACGCAGTATTTT | CASSDGAGGTDTQYF
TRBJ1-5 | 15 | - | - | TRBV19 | TGTGCCAGTAGTATGGGTAGACCCACCAATCAGCCCCAGCATTTT | CASSMGRPTNQPQHF
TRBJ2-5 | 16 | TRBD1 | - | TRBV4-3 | TGCGCCAGCAGCCGGATCTACAGGGGGAAGGGAGAGACCCAGTACTTC | CASSRIYRGKGETQYF
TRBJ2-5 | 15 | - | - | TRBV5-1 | TGCGCCAGCAGCTTGGAAGGCGGGATCCAAGAGACCCAGTACTTC | CASSLEGGIQETQYF
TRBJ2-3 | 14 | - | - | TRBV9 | TGTGCCAGCAGCGTCAGGGGAGTCACAGATACGCAGTATTTT | CASSVRGVTDTQYF
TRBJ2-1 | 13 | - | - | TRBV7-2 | TGTGCCAGCAGCTCTTTTGGGGGCGGTGAGCAGTTCTTC | CASSSFGGGEQFF
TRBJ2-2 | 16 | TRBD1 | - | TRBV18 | TGTGCCAGCTCACCAATTGACAGGGCGAACACCGGGGAGCTGTTTTTT | CASSPIDRANTGELFF
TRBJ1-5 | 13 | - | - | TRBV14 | TGTGCCAGCAGCCAAGGGGGCAATCAGCCCCAGCATTTT | CASSQGGNQPQHF
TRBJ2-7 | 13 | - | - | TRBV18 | TGTGCCAGCTCACCACCTCCCACCTACGAGCAGTACTTC | CASSPPPTYEQYF
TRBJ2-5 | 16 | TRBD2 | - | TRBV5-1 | TGCGCCAGCAGCTTGGCGGGGGGTGGGTTCCAAGAGACCCAGTACTTC | CASSLAGGGFQETQYF
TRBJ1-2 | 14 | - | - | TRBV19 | TGTGCCAGTAGTATAGGGGACACTTACTATGGCTACACCTTC | CASSIGDTYYGYTF
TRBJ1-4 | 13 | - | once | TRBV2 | TGTGCCAGTTTAGGGGAGGGCGAGGAAAAACTGTTTTTT | CASLGEGEEKLFF
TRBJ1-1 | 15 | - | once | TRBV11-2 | TGTGCCAGCAGCTTAACTGGGCAGGGAAACACTGAAGCTTTCTTT | CASSLTGQGNTEAFF
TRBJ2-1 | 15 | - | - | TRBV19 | TGTGCCAGTAGTACCCAGGTGGGCTCCTACAATGAGCAGTTCTTC | CASSTQVGSYNEQFF
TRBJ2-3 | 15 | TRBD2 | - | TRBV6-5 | TGTGCCAGCAGCGAACTAGCGGGGGGGCCAAATACGCAGTATTTT | CASSELAGGPNTQYF
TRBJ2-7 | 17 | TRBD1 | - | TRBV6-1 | TGTGCCAGCAGTGTAGGGACAGCCCTACGCCATATATACGAGCAGTACTTC | CASSVGTALRHIYEQYF
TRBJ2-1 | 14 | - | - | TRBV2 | TGTGCCAGCCTATATCAGGGTCCCTACAATGAGCAGTTCTTC | CASLYQGPYNEQFF
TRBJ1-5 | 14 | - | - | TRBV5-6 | TGTGCCAGCAGCACTGGGGCTGGCAATCAGCCCCAGCATTTT | CASSTGAGNQPQHF
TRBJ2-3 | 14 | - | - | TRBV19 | TGTGCCAGTAAGAGAGGACAGCGCACAGATACGCAGTATTTT | CASKRGQRTDTQYF
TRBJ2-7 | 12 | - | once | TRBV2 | TGTGCCAGCAGTGACCAGGGGAACGAGCAGTACTTC | CASSDQGNEQYF
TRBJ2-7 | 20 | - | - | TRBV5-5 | TGTGCCAGCAGCTTCGCCCGGGTCCGGGGTCCAGGGGCCAACCCCTACGAGCAGTACTTC | CASSFARVRGPGANPYEQYF
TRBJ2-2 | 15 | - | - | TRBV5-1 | TGCGCCAGCAGCTCGAAACTCAGGAACACCGGGGAGCTGTTTTTT | CASSSKLRNTGELFF
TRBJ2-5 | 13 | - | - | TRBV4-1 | TGCGCCAGCAGCCCGGAGAATCGGGAGACCCAGTACTTC | CASSPENRETQYF
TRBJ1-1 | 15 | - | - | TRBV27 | TGTGCCAGCAGTTTGGATTCATCGAGGGTCGGTGAAGCTTTCTTT | CASSLDSSRVGEAFF
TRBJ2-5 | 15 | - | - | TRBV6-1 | TGTGCCAGCAGTCCCCAGGAAGGGGGCCAAGAGACCCAGTACTTC | CASSPQEGGQETQYF
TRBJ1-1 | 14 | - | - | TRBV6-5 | TGTGCCAGCAGACCCAAGCAGCGGGGCACTGAAGCTTTCTTT | CASRPKQRGTEAFF
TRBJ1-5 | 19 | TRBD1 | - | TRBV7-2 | TGTGCCAGCAGCTTGGGTAGGACAGGGGGACCTTCCCCCAATCAGCCCCAGCATTTT | CASSLGRTGGPSPNQPQHF
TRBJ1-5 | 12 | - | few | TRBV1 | TGCACCAGCAGCCCTCGGGGGACCGACCAGCATTTT | CTSSPRGTDQHF
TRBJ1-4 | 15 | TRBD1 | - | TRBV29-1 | TGCAGCGTAGCGACAGGGTACTCAACTAATGAAAAACTGTTTTTT | CSVATGYSTNEKLFF
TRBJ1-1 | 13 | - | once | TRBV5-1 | TGCGCCAGCAGCTTAGACCTGAACACTGAAGCTTTCTTT | CASSLDLNTEAFF
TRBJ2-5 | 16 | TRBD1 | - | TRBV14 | TGTGCCAGCAGCTTGCACCGACAGGGTCCGTGGGAGACCCAGTACTTC | CASSLHRQGPWETQYF
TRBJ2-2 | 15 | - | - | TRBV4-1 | TGCGCCAGCAGCCAAGGGACAGCGAACACCGGGGAGCTGTTTTTT | CASSQGTANTGELFF
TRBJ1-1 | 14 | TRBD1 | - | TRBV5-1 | TGCGCCAGCAGCTGGACCGACAGGGTATCTGAAGCTTTCTTT | CASSWTDRVSEAFF
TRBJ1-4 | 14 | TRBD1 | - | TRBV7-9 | TGTGCCAGCAGCTCGGACAGGGGAAAGGAAAAACTGTTTTTT | CASSSDRGKEKLFF
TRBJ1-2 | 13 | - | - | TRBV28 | TGTGCTTCAAACGGAGGACTAAACTATGGCTACACCTTC | CASNGGLNYGYTF
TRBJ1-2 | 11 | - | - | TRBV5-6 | TGTGCCAGCAGCTTCTTATCTGGCTACACCTTC | CASSFLSGYTF
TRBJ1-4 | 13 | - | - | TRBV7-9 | TGTGCCAGCAGCTTTCCAGCTAATGAAAAACTGTTTTTT | CASSFPANEKLFF
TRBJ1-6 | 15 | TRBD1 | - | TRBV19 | TGTGCCAGTAGAGAGGGACAGGGCTATAATTCACCCCTCCACTTT | CASREGQGYNSPLHF